This entry lists 23 T cell receptor beta chains sequenced from one sample in a study of blood T cells in healthy people across ages. A sample-barcoded 5' primer and a J-beta primer mix were used in a second PCR of about 7 to 12 cycles. TCRdb independently ran MiXCR on the 5' RACE reads; one entry per CDR3 protein. The sample lists some 370,000 distinct CDR3 sequences, more than 45% seen once, with under 60% in the top ten. The sample was blood. Receptors were obtained from a man in his sixties in good health.

A few counts support this clonotype. This chain joins TRBV5-1 and TRBJ2-5; D is unresolved. The CDR3 loop spans 12 amino acids. Per the germline V gene, CDR1 is SGHRS and CDR2 is YFSETQ. The germline V and J ends were trimmed by 2 bases and 5 bases, with 7 bases remaining between them. The CDR3 region has the DNA TGCGCCAGCAGCTTAACATGGGAGACCCAGTACTTC. This sequence encodes CASSLTWETQYF.

Concerning this clonotype: The CDR3 ends on some other residue instead of the conserved phenylalanine or tryptophan, so this is likely a read error. The V and J genes are TRBV5-1 and TRBJ2-1; tentative D call: TRBD2 (7 bases). Germline CDR1 SGHRS, CDR2 YFSETQ. The CDR3 spans 16 residues. V was cut by 2 bases and J by 7 bases, with 19 bases left in between. CDR3 nucleotides: TGCGCCAGCAGCTTCCCGAGGGGGGGGGATTATAATGAGCAGTTCTTA. Its translation is CASSFPRGGDYNEQFL.

CDR3 protein: CASSFSEVGGNYEQYF. CDR3 DNA: TGTGCCAGCAGCTTCTCGGAGGTGGGGGGAAACTACGAGCAGTACTTC. J is TRBJ2-7 and V is TRBV7-8, with D possibly being TRBD2 (6 bases). Trimming took 3 bases from V and 3 from J, leaving 18 bases between them. Germline CDR1 SGHVS, CDR2 FQNEAQ. There are 16 residues in the CDR3.

This clonotype was picked up a small number of times. The chain carries TRBV3-1 and TRBJ2-4; 13 bases line up with TRBD2. From germline, CDR1 is LGHDT and CDR2 YNNKEL (reference sequence). This CDR3 region has 16 residues. V was pared by 3 bases and J by 13 bases, with 12 bases of the junction left unmatched. This CDR3 reads CASSQLPRGTSGVQYF. The CDR3 region has the DNA TGTGCCAGCAGCCAGCTACCCCGCGGGACTAGCGGGGTCCAGTACTTC.

This clonotype was picked up many times. V and J are TRBV3-1 and TRBJ2-5, with TRBD2 matching 7 bases. Near its end, the DNA agrees better with TRBJ2-7, so the J call may be wrong. This CDR3 contains 17 residues. CDR1 LGHDT and CDR2 YNNKEL come from the germline V gene (reference sequence). The CDR3 spells CASSQESRPGGLHEQYF. The CDR3 DNA sequence: TGTGCCAGCAGCCAAGAATCCCGACCGGGAGGCCTCCACGAGCAGTACTTC.

The V and J genes are TRBV5-1 and TRBJ2-1; perhaps D is TRBD1 or TRBD2 (5 bases each). The germline CDR1 and CDR2 sequences are SGHRS and YFSETQ. The length of the CDR3 is 14 residues. Trimming stripped 0 bases from V and 8 bases from J, with 12 bases between. The chain's CDR3 is CASSLVGRGDEQFF. The CDR3 region has the DNA TGCGCCAGCAGCTTGGTTGGAAGAGGGGATGAGCAGTTCTTC.

The chain carries TRBV2 and TRBJ2-4; the match to TRBD2 covers 11 bases. Judging by the DNA end, TRBJ2-7 fits better; the J call may be wrong. Germline-derived CDR1 and CDR2 are SNHLY and FYNNEI. This CDR3 contains 14 residues. The DNA for the CDR3 is TGTGCCAGCCTCCTAGCGGGAGGTTCCTACGAGCAGTACTTC. Protein product: CASLLAGGSYEQYF.

The chain carries TRBV25-1 and TRBJ1-6; D gene uncertain. CDR3 length: 14 residues. Between the trimmed V and J ends, which lost 2 bases and 10 bases, there was a span of 12 bases. The germline V gene encodes CDR1 MGHDK and CDR2 SYGVNS. Written as DNA, the CDR3 is TGTGCCAGCAGTGAAACCCTGCTCTCGTCACCCCTCCACTTT. It codes for CASSETLLSSPLHF.

The chain has TRBV9 and TRBJ2-7; TRBD1 matches at 7 bases. The CDR3 runs 15 residues. The J segment lost 5 bases and the V segment lost 4 bases, leaving 12 bases of the junction unmatched. Germline CDR1 SGDLS, CDR2 YYNGEE. The CDR3: CASSPKTAGGHEQYF. CDR3 coding DNA: TGTGCCAGCAGCCCGAAGACGGCAGGGGGACACGAGCAGTACTTC.

J is TRBJ2-7 and V is TRBV2; 9 nucleotides match TRBD2. The CDR3 spans 13 residues. Germline V gives CDR1 SNHLY, CDR2 FYNNEI. V lost 7 bases, J lost 3 bases, and 4 bases stayed unmatched. CDR3 residues: CASKGLARYEQYF. The CDR3 nucleotides are TGTGCCAGCAAGGGACTAGCTCGCTACGAGCAGTACTTC.

V and J are TRBV20-1 and TRBJ2-1, with D possibly TRBD2 on 6 matching bases. This CDR3 comprises 14 residues. With 6 bases removed from V and 5 bases from J, the gap between germline ends came to 17 bases. CDR1 and CDR2 from the germline V gene are DFQATT and SNEGSKA (reference sequence). CDR3 sequence: CSAALARSNNEQFF. In nucleotides, the CDR3 is TGCAGTGCGGCTCTAGCGAGGTCTAACAATGAGCAGTTCTTC.

This clonotype showed up just a few times. This rearrangement joins TRBV20-1 to TRBJ1-2; a possible D gene is TRBD1 (5 bases). CDR3 length equals 16 residues. Germline CDR1 and CDR2: DFQATT and SNEGSKA (reference sequence). V was clipped by 6 bases and J by 3 bases, with 23 bases between them. CDR3 amino acids: CSAQGTPDSLHYGYTF. CDR3 DNA: TGCAGTGCCCAGGGCACACCGGATTCCCTCCACTATGGCTACACCTTC.

This clonotype was counted a few times. The V gene is TRBV28, the J gene TRBJ2-5; 7 nucleotides line up with TRBD2. V lost 3 bases to trimming and J lost 7 bases; unmatched junction nucleotides: 20. The CDR3 length is 18 residues. Looked up from germline, CDR1 is MDHEN and CDR2 is SYDVKM. The CDR3 DNA reads as TGTGCCAGCAGTTTGGGGGGGGTGAGGTCGCCACAAGGGAGGACCCAGTACTTC. It codes for CASSLGGVRSPQGRTQYF.

The chain links TRBV20-1 to TRBJ1-6; TRBD1 is a possible D gene (5 bases). Germline V CDR1 and CDR2: DFQATT, SNEGSKA (reference sequence). The CDR3 totals 14 residues. The V and J ends lost 6 bases and 0 bases respectively, with 9 bases between them. DNA for the CDR3: TGCAGTGCCCGGGGGGACTCCTATAATTCACCCCTCCACTTT. This codes for CSARGDSYNSPLHF.

This clonotype was seen a handful of times. The chain has TRBV5-1 and TRBJ2-1, with TRBD2 matching 7 bases. Matching the DNA end better, TRBJ2-7 makes the J call doubtful. CDR1 and CDR2 (germline): SGHRS, YFSETQ. The CDR3 has 14 amino acids. CDR3 nucleotide sequence: TGCGCCAGCAGCCCCCAGACTAGCAACTACGAGCAGTACTTC. Protein product: CASSPQTSNYEQYF.

This clonotype was seen many times. A read error may explain this, as a much larger clone is one base away. This chain connects TRBV3-1 to TRBJ2-7; the D is unclear. Germline CDR1 is LGHDT and CDR2 is YNNKEL (reference sequence). Trimming removed 0 bases at V and 2 bases at J, with 2 bases between. The CDR3 has 12 residues. The DNA for the CDR3 is TGTGCCAGCAGCCAAGATACCTACGAGCAGTACTTC. It yields the protein CASSQDTYEQYF.

The V call is TRBV11-2, the J call TRBJ2-4, with 8 bases that match TRBD1. This CDR3 comprises 15 residues. V lost 5 bases to trimming and J lost 9 bases; unmatched junction nucleotides: 12. Germline V gene sequence: CDR1 SGHAT, CDR2 FQNNGV. The DNA for the CDR3 is TGTGCCAGCAGCCTAGTCCGGACAGGGCTTGGCATTCAGTACTTC. Amino acids: CASSLVRTGLGIQYF. Variable domain in full (rest from reference TRBV11-2 and TRBJ2-4): EAGVAQSPRYKIIEKRQSVAFWCNPISGHATLYWYQQILGQGPKLLIQFQNNGVVDDSQLPKDRFSAERLKGVDSTLKIQPAKLEDSAVYLCASSLVRTGLGIQYFGAGTRLSVL.

This clonotype was counted a few times. The V and J genes are TRBV27 and TRBJ1-2; 10 nucleotides match TRBD1. The V gene's germline CDR1 is MNHEY and CDR2 SMNVEV (reference sequence). The J segment lost 8 bases and the V segment lost 0 bases, leaving 9 bases of the junction unmatched. CDR3 length: 16 amino acids. The CDR3 nucleotides are TGTGCCAGCAGTTTATCTGCTGCCGGGACAGGGGACGGCTACACCTTC. It yields the protein CASSLSAAGTGDGYTF.

The CDR3 nucleotides are TGTGCCAGCAGCTCTGGGTACGGAGAGACCCAGTACTTC. This encodes CASSSGYGETQYF. The J gene is TRBJ2-5, the V gene TRBV11-2; no reliable D call. The CDR3 is 13 amino acids. Germline CDR1 and CDR2: SGHAT and FQNNGV. Trimming removed 4 bases from V and 4 bases from J, with 10 bases in between.

About this clonotype itself: Mismatch with germline at one junction end may stem from a read error. CDR3 region: CASSDRTPYGYTF. CDR3 coding DNA: TGTGCCAGCAGTGACAGAACCCCCTATGGCTACACCTTC. The chain links TRBV10-3 to TRBJ1-2; TRBD1 is a possible D gene (5 bases). Germline V gene sequence: CDR1 ENHRY, CDR2 SYGVKD. The CDR3 consists of 13 residues.

This rearrangement joins TRBV7-2 to TRBJ2-5; no reliable D call. V was trimmed by 1 base and J by 2 bases, leaving 11 bases between them. The CDR3 spans 15 residues. Per the germline V gene, CDR1 is SGHTA and CDR2 is FQGNSA. The CDR3 DNA is TGTGCCAGCAGCTTAGGGATATCGGATCAAGAGACCCAGTACTTC. Amino acids: CASSLGISDQETQYF.

In its sample, this clonotype was seen a few times. V and J are TRBV7-2 and TRBJ2-1; 7 bases are shared with TRBD2. Germline values: CDR1 SGHTA, CDR2 FQGNSA. This CDR3 is built from 15 residues. The junction had 10 bases not matched to a gene; V was cut back by 6 bases and J by 5 bases. In DNA, the CDR3 is TGTGCCAGCAGTGTGGCTAGCGGAACCCACAATGAGCAGTTCTTC. Translating gives CASSVASGTHNEQFF.

The chain joins TRBV11-2 to TRBJ1-1; no definite D call. Germline V gene data show CDR1 as SGHAT and CDR2 as FQNNGV. CDR3 length: 15 amino acids. V lost 7 bases, J lost 0 bases, and 15 bases lay in between. For the CDR3, the DNA is TGTGCCAGCACCCCTCGGGGTGCGATGAACACTGAAGCTTTCTTT. This codes for CASTPRGAMNTEAFF.